This T cell receptor beta chain was captured in a study of sequential checkpoint blockade in melanoma. Across the whole study: Randomization was 1:1 between first-line nivolumab→ipilimumab and ipilimumab→nivolumab. After both sequences, patients received maintenance nivolumab.

Using immunoSEQ multiplex PCR, the repertoire was profiled, and TCRdb retains in-frame clones only, with some absent. This repertoire shows 15,000 or so clones, around 92% found once; its top ten account for about a quarter. As for treatment: randomized to nivolumab then ipilimumab (arm A) or the reverse (arm B). Patients had received no earlier DNA-damaging chemotherapy. Sorted cells were live CD3+CD8+, lacking CD19 and CD56, from PBMCs. V was pared by 0 bases and J by 2 bases, with 4 bases between. The CDR3 has 13 residues. Per the germline V gene, CDR1 is LGHNA and CDR2 is YNFKEQ. The sequence derives from a human donor with melanoma. The chain combines TRBV4-2 with TRBJ1-2; D not certain. The source was CD8+ T cells sorted from blood (inferred from file names), collected from a patient given nivolumab and ipilimumab in sequence. The CDR3 sequence is CASSQDLNYGYTF. The CDR3 bases are TGTGCCAGCAGCCAAGATCTAAACTATGGCTACACCTTC.